This passage covers 17 T cell receptor beta chains from one sample sequenced in a study of shared clonotypes between healthy human individuals. Assay: immunoSEQ multiplex PCR; the TCRdb copy retains only in-frame clones and omits some. The data contain approximately 810,000 clones, 85% to 95% of them singletons. Naive CD8 cells lacked CD45RO and underwent positive selection for CCR7, leaving out terminally differentiated effector memory CD45RA+ cells. Sequences were obtained from naive CD8+ T cells sorted from blood. The receptors were sampled from a man under 40 in good health.

The rearrangement joins TRBV5-4 to TRBJ2-1; the D gene could be TRBD1 or TRBD2 (6 bases each). This CDR3 has 15 residues. Trimming left V 10 bases short and J 9 bases short, with 26 bases between. Looked up from germline, CDR1 is SGHNT and CDR2 is YYREEE (reference sequence). CDR3 nucleotide sequence: TGTGCCGGCGGATGGGGGGCACGGGACATGGGTGAGCAGTTCTTC. Its translation is CAGGWGARDMGEQFF.

V usage is TRBV27 and J usage is TRBJ2-3, with TRBD2 matching over 7 bases. The CDR3 spans 15 residues. Germline loops: CDR1 MNHEY, CDR2 SMNVEV (reference sequence). J was trimmed by 1 base and V by 3 bases; bases with no gene match: 4. CDR3 sequence reads: CASSFLAEGTDTQYF. Here the CDR3 DNA reads TGTGCCAGCAGTTTCCTAGCGGAAGGCACAGATACGCAGTATTTT.

CDR3 residues: CASSKSGLGTDTQYF. CDR3 bases: TGTGCCAGCAGCAAGTCAGGGCTTGGGACAGATACGCAGTATTTT. J is TRBJ2-3 and V is TRBV7-9, with a tentative D call TRBD1 (5 bases). There are 15 residues in the CDR3. The V end lost 5 bases, the J end lost 3 bases, and 15 bases lay between the germline ends. Germline V gene data show CDR1 as SEHNR and CDR2 as FQNEAQ (reference sequence).

V usage is TRBV11-1 and J usage is TRBJ2-7; a possible D gene is TRBD1 (5 bases). This CDR3 spans 15 amino acids. Germline assignment: CDR1 SGHAT and CDR2 FQDESV (reference sequence). V lost 5 bases and J lost 3, with 17 bases in between. CDR3 amino acids: CASSPRAESSYEQYF. The CDR3 DNA reads TGTGCCAGCAGCCCCAGGGCGGAAAGCAGCTACGAGCAGTACTTC.

This sequence joins TRBV10-3 and TRBJ2-3; 11 bases are shared with TRBD2. Losses at the gene ends were 4 bases for V and 3 bases for J; bases not matched to a gene: 6. Germline V gives CDR1 ENHRY, CDR2 SYGVKD. The CDR3 length is 16 residues. The CDR3 DNA reads TGTGCCATCAGTGCGGCTCCTAGCGGGAGGACAGATACGCAGTATTTT. Encoded protein: CAISAAPSGRTDTQYF.

This clone was recorded once. The chain couples TRBV5-3 to TRBJ1-5; 7 bases align to TRBD1. TRBV5-3 is sorted into the ORF group, with uncertain function. CDR3 length: 19 residues. V shed 0 bases, J shed 5 bases, and the junction held 17 bases outside the gene matches. As DNA, the CDR3 is TGTGCCAGAAGCTTGGACCTTGGACAGGTACAGAAGAGGGATCAGCCCCAGCATTTT. Translating gives CARSLDLGQVQKRDQPQHF.

CDR3: CASSARDRVGYGYTF. In DNA form, the CDR3 reads TGTGCCAGCAGTGCACGCGACAGGGTTGGGTATGGCTACACCTTC. The rearrangement links TRBV28 to TRBJ1-2; 7 positions match TRBD1. The CDR3 extends over 15 amino acids. The junction had 11 bases not matched to a gene; V was cut back by 5 bases and J by 5 bases. The germline V gene encodes CDR1 MDHEN and CDR2 SYDVKM.

The chain combines TRBV10-2 with TRBJ2-3; D uncertain. The CDR3 contains 12 residues. Germline lookup yields CDR1 WSHSY and CDR2 SAAADI. With 6 bases removed from V and 11 bases from J, the gap between germline ends came to 15 bases. CDR3 sequence (DNA): TGCGCCAGCAGAGGAGCCCGATATGGGCAGTATTTT. It yields the protein CASRGARYGQYF.

The chain joins TRBV29-1 to TRBJ2-1; 9 bases align to TRBD2. The CDR3 is made up of 14 amino acids. Germline CDR1 is SQVTM and CDR2 is ANQGSEA. Losses at the gene ends were 1 base for V and 7 bases for J; bases not matched to a gene: 5. For the CDR3, the DNA is TGCAGCGTTGAAGTTGGCGGGAGGGCTAATGAGCAGTTCTTC. Amino acids: CSVEVGGRANEQFF.

DNA of the CDR3: TGTGCCAGCAGTTTTGGGTACTCTACCTACGAGCAGTACTTC. It translates to CASSFGYSTYEQYF. The chain combines TRBV27 with TRBJ2-7; D is unclear. V gave up 3 bases and J gave up 2 bases, with 11 bases separating them. This CDR3 region has 14 residues. The germline gives CDR1 MNHEY, CDR2 SMNVEV (reference sequence).

J is TRBJ2-7 and V is TRBV19; TRBD2 aligns across 10 bases. The CDR3 runs to 16 residues. V was clipped by 5 bases and J by 7 bases; unmatched bases: 14. From germline, CDR1 is LNHDA and CDR2 SQIVND (reference sequence). The CDR3 spells CASSVLAGGSSDEQYF. The CDR3 coding sequence is TGTGCCAGTAGTGTGTTAGCGGGAGGATCGTCCGATGAGCAGTACTTC.

This chain connects TRBV7-3 to TRBJ2-7; no clear D. The CDR3 length is 13 residues. Trimming removed 5 bases from V and 3 bases from J, with 11 bases in between. Germline CDR1 and CDR2: SGHTA and FQGTGA. The CDR3 coding sequence is TGTGCCAGCAGCCCATATCCAGGCTACGAGCAGTACTTC. This gives the protein CASSPYPGYEQYF. Full variable domain (rest looked up from reference TRBV7-3 and TRBJ2-7): GAGVSQTPSNKVTEKGKYVELRCDPISGHTALYWYRQSLGQGPEFLIYFQGTGAADDSGLPNDRFFAVRPEGSVSTLKIQRTERGDSAVYLCASSPYPGYEQYFGPGTRLTVT.

This chain joins TRBV15 and TRBJ2-5; 9 positions agree with TRBD2. Germline V gives CDR1 LNHNV, CDR2 YYDKDF (reference sequence). The length of the CDR3 is 14 residues. V lost 6 bases to trimming and J lost 1 base; unmatched junction nucleotides: 3. The CDR3 DNA is TGTGCCACCAGGGCGACTAGCGGCCAAGAGACCCAGTACTTC. Residues: CATRATSGQETQYF.

The J gene is TRBJ2-5, the V gene TRBV4-2, with TRBD2 matching over 8 bases. The CDR3 contains 17 residues. After removal of 4 bases from V and 0 bases from J, the junction contained 10 bases not matched to a gene. CDR1 is LGHNA and CDR2 is YNFKEQ in the germline V gene. The CDR3 is CASSRPRASGYQETQYF. Written as DNA, the CDR3 is TGTGCCAGCAGCCGCCCCCGGGCTAGCGGGTACCAAGAGACCCAGTACTTC.

This chain joins TRBV2 and TRBJ2-7; D remains unclear. The CDR3 loop spans 15 amino acids. V dropped 9 bases and J dropped 0 bases, with 18 bases sitting between them. The germline gives CDR1 SNHLY, CDR2 FYNNEI. CDR3 in DNA: TGTGCCAGGTCCCCATTAATACAGAACTCCTACGAGCAGTACTTC. Protein sequence: CARSPLIQNSYEQYF.

The chain links TRBV7-9 to TRBJ2-5, with TRBD1 as a possible D gene (6 bases). Trimming took 5 bases from V and 3 from J, leaving 19 bases between them. CDR1 and CDR2 (germline): SEHNR, FQNEAQ (reference sequence). CDR3 size: 16 residues. The CDR3 bases are TGTGCCAGCAGCGCCCACTGGACAGCTTCTAAAGAGACCCAGTACTTC. Translated, it gives CASSAHWTASKETQYF.

The chain employs TRBV29-1 and TRBJ2-1; TRBD1 aligns across 7 bases. J was trimmed by 1 base and V by 3 bases; bases with no gene match: 6. Germline V lookup: CDR1 SQVTM, CDR2 ANQGSEA. The CDR3 extends over 15 amino acids. This CDR3 reads CSVERQGDSYNEQFF. The CDR3 DNA is TGCAGCGTTGAGCGGCAGGGGGATTCCTACAATGAGCAGTTCTTC.